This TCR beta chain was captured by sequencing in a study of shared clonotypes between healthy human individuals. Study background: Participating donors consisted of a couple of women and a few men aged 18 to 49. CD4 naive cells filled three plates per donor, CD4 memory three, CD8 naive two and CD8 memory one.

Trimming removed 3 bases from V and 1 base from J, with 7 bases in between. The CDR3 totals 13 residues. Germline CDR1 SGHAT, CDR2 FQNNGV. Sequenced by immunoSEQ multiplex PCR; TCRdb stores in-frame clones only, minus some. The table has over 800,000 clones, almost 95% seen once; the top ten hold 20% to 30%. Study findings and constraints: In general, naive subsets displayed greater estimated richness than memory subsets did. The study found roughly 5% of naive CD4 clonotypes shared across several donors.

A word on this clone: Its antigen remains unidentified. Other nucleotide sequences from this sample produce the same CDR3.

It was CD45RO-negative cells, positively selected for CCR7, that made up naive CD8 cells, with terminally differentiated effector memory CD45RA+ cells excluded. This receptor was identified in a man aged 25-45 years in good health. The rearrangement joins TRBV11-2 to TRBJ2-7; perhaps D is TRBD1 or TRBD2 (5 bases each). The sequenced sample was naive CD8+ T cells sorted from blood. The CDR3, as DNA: TGTGCCAGCAGCTTGGGACCTTCCTACGAGCAGTACTTC. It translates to CASSLGPSYEQYF.